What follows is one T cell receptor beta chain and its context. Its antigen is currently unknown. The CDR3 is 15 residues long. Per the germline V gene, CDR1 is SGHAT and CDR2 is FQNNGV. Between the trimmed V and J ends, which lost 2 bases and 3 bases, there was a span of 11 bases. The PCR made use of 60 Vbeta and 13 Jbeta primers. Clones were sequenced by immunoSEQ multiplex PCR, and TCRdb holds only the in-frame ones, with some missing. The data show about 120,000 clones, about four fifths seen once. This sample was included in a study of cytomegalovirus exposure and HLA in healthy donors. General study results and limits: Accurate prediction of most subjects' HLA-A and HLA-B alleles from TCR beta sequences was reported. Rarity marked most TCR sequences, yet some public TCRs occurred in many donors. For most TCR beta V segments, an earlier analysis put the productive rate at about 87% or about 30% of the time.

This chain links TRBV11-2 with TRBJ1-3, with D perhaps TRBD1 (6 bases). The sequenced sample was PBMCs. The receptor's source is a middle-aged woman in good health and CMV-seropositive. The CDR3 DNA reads TGTGCCAGCAGCTTATCCTCGACAGGTGGAAACACCATATATTTT. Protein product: CASSLSSTGGNTIYF. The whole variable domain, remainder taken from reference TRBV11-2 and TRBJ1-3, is EAGVAQSPRYKIIEKRQSVAFWCNPISGHATLYWYQQILGQGPKLLIQFQNNGVVDDSQLPKDRFSAERLKGVDSTLKIQPAKLEDSAVYLCASSLSSTGGNTIYFGEGSWLTVV.